The 27 T cell receptor beta chains below come from one sample, sequenced in a study of beta chain features in type 1 diabetes. Study-level findings and limits: Across all four CD4+ subsets, people with type 1 diabetes showed modestly shorter TCRB CDR3s.

Of the isolated RNA, all was reverse transcribed, and so the sequenced material was expressed TCRB transcripts. The method was immunoSEQ multiplex PCR; TCRdb's version includes in-frame clones alone and lacks a portion of them. The sample yields nearly 700,000 clones, under 15% seen once. Their antigens are not known. The sample comprised naive CD4+ T cells from blood. Source of these receptors: a man aged 18 to 30 with type 1 diabetes.

The rearrangement links TRBV7-9 to TRBJ2-3, with D possibly TRBD1 on 5 matching bases. V gave up 2 bases and J gave up 11 bases, with 8 bases separating them. Germline CDR1 is SEHNR and CDR2 is FQNEAQ (reference sequence). This CDR3 contains 11 residues. CDR3 sequence reads: CASSLIQGQYF. The DNA of the CDR3 is TGTGCCAGCAGCTTAATCCAGGGGCAGTATTTT.

The table lists this clone with a few counts. The CDR3 loop reads CASSQDVDRVGSYEQYF. The CDR3 DNA reads as TGCGCCAGCAGCCAAGATGTGGACAGGGTGGGAAGCTACGAGCAGTACTTC. The chain joins TRBV4-1 to TRBJ2-7, with 8 bases identical to TRBD1. Losses at the gene ends were 0 bases for V and 3 bases for J; bases not matched to a gene: 10. The CDR3 is 17 amino acids. Germline-derived CDR1 and CDR2 are MGHRA and YSYEKL.

This rearrangement joins TRBV7-8 to TRBJ1-2, with D unclear. The CDR3 covers 11 residues. CDR1 SGHVS and CDR2 FQNEAQ come from the germline V gene. The V end lost 10 bases, the J end lost 4 bases, and 10 bases lay between the germline ends. The CDR3 nucleotides are TGTGCCATCCTAGAGGGCTATGGCTACACCTTC. Protein product: CAILEGYGYTF.

This clone was observed a handful of times. Other DNA sequences in this specimen translate into the identical CDR3. The CDR3 here is CASSSPGELFF. The DNA of the CDR3 is TGTGCCAGCAGTTCCCCCGGGGAGCTGTTTTTT. V gene TRBV6-5 combines with J gene TRBJ2-2; D gene ambiguous. Per the germline V gene, CDR1 is MNHEY and CDR2 is SVGAGI. CDR3 length equals 11 residues. V gave up 4 bases and J gave up 6 bases, with 3 bases separating them.

This clone occurred a few times. The V gene is TRBV6-5, the J gene TRBJ1-2; D unresolved. Germline-derived CDR1 and CDR2 are MNHEY and SVGAGI. There are 12 residues in the CDR3. V was shortened by 5 bases and J by 7 bases, with 11 bases between the two germline ends. The CDR3 DNA is TGTGCCAGCAGTCCTCCGGGAACTGGCTACACCTTC. Translating it yields CASSPPGTGYTF.

V and J are TRBV27 and TRBJ1-2, with D maybe TRBD1 (6 bases). Germline CDR1 and CDR2: MNHEY and SMNVEV (reference sequence). CDR3 length: 15 amino acids. Trimming pared 5 bases from V and 8 bases from J, leaving 21 bases between. CDR3 nucleotides: TGTGCCAGCAGTCCCCAATTCCACAGGGATAGGGGCTACACCTTC. Encoded protein: CASSPQFHRDRGYTF.

This chain links TRBV5-1 with TRBJ2-7, with D maybe TRBD1 (6 bases). CDR3 length equals 13 residues. Germline V gene data show CDR1 as SGHRS and CDR2 as YFSETQ. The ends were cut back, 4 bases at V and 4 bases at J, with 12 bases in the middle. The CDR3 region has the DNA TGCGCCAGCAGCGGGGGACATTTATACGAGCAGTACTTC. This sequence encodes CASSGGHLYEQYF.

The chain joins TRBV5-1 to TRBJ2-1; possibly TRBD2 for D (6 bases). The CDR3 loop spans 14 amino acids. CDR1 is SGHRS and CDR2 is YFSETQ in the germline V gene. V was clipped by 3 bases and J by 8 bases, with 15 bases between them. This chain's CDR3 is CASSWGDLRYEQFF. CDR3 nucleotide sequence: TGCGCCAGCAGCTGGGGGGACCTTCGGTATGAGCAGTTCTTC.

This clone has just a few counts. V is TRBV28 and J is TRBJ2-3, with D perhaps TRBD1 (5 bases). Trimming shortened V by 6 bases and J by 2 bases, and 12 bases separated the two germline ends. Per germline, CDR1 MDHEN and CDR2 SYDVKM. The CDR3 loop spans 14 amino acids. CDR3 sequence: CASRQGVATDTQYF. In DNA, the CDR3 is TGTGCCAGCAGGCAAGGGGTGGCCACAGATACGCAGTATTTT.

This clone occurred a few times. The rearrangement joins TRBV10-3 to TRBJ1-1; tentative D call: TRBD1 (5 bases). This CDR3 region has 15 residues. Trimming removed 3 bases from V and 0 bases from J, with 11 bases in between. Germline V gene sequence: CDR1 ENHRY, CDR2 SYGVKD. CDR3 in DNA: TGTGCCATCAGTGACCGGGGACGGATGAACACTGAAGCTTTCTTT. Translating it yields CAISDRGRMNTEAFF.

The sample holds a few counts of this clone. The rearrangement joins TRBV7-2 to TRBJ1-1, with D possibly being TRBD1 (5 bases). The CDR3 is 16 amino acids. Germline values: CDR1 SGHTA, CDR2 FQGNSA. V shed 1 base and J shed 4 bases, with 16 bases lying between them. CDR3 amino acids: CASSLVGGSQATEAFF. CDR3 coding DNA: TGTGCCAGCAGCTTAGTGGGGGGGAGCCAAGCCACTGAAGCTTTCTTT.

This clone was observed a handful of times. The chain joins TRBV5-1 to TRBJ2-3; D may correspond to TRBD1 or TRBD2 (5 bases each). V lost 4 bases and J lost 2, with 11 bases in between. This CDR3 contains 14 residues. CDR1 is SGHRS, CDR2 YFSETQ, per germline. The CDR3 is CASSRGLPTDTQYF. For the CDR3, the DNA is TGCGCCAGCAGCCGGGGCTTACCCACAGATACGCAGTATTTT.

The V gene is TRBV5-1, the J gene TRBJ1-2; 7 bases map to TRBD1. Germline V CDR1 and CDR2: SGHRS, YFSETQ. The CDR3 extends over 15 amino acids. Unmatched junction bases numbered 8, after V lost 1 base and J lost 5 bases. DNA of the CDR3: TGCGCCAGCAGCTTGCGCCCCGGGACAGCATATGGCTACACCTTC. As protein: CASSLRPGTAYGYTF.

This clone has more than one count but fewer than ten. This rearrangement joins TRBV29-1 to TRBJ1-5, with D unclear. Germline CDR1 is SQVTM and CDR2 is ANQGSEA. Trimming left V 1 base short and J 3 bases short, with 7 bases between. The CDR3 is made up of 13 amino acids. The CDR3 sequence: CSVEVTDNQPQHF. DNA of the CDR3: TGCAGCGTTGAAGTAACCGACAATCAGCCCCAGCATTTT.

The V call is TRBV5-1, the J call TRBJ2-1; TRBD1 is a possible D gene (7 bases). Deletions cut 4 bases from V and 7 bases from J, with 18 bases between. From germline, CDR1 is SGHRS and CDR2 YFSETQ. CDR3 length equals 15 residues. CDR3 in amino acids: CASSGGGTDPNEQFF. DNA for the CDR3: TGCGCCAGCAGCGGCGGCGGGACAGACCCTAATGAGCAGTTCTTC.

The genes are TRBV18 and TRBJ2-1; possibly TRBD1 for D (6 bases). The V end was cut by 3 bases, the J end by 7 bases, with 10 bases between. The CDR3 length is 13 residues. Germline V gives CDR1 KGHSH, CDR2 LQKENI. For the CDR3, the DNA is TGTGCCAGCTCACCCGGACAGCTAAATGAGCAGTTCTTC. Translated: CASSPGQLNEQFF.

The rearrangement uses TRBV7-2 and TRBJ2-2, with D perhaps TRBD1 (6 bases). Germline V gene lookup returns CDR1 SGHTA and CDR2 FQGNSA. CDR3 length: 12 amino acids. The CDR3 loop is CAEDRNTGELFF. The CDR3 bases are TGTGCAGAGGACAGGAACACCGGGGAGCTGTTTTTT.

This clone was observed a few times. This chain joins TRBV27 and TRBJ2-5; weak D call: TRBD1 (6 bases). Per the germline V gene, CDR1 is MNHEY and CDR2 is SMNVEV (reference sequence). The CDR3 consists of 15 residues. V dropped 5 bases and J dropped 1 base, with 14 bases sitting between them. The CDR3 sequence: CASSRALGAQETQYF. As DNA, the CDR3 is TGTGCCAGCAGTCGGGCCCTGGGGGCCCAAGAGACCCAGTACTTC.

J is TRBJ2-1 and V is TRBV7-2, with 11 positions matching TRBD2. The CDR3 runs 13 residues. Germline V gene lookup returns CDR1 SGHTA and CDR2 FQGNSA. With 5 bases clipped from V and 14 bases from J, the junction kept 8 bases outside the gene matches. The CDR3 nucleotides read TGTGCCAGCAGCCCCCGGACTAGCGGGCCTGAGTTCTTC. Translation gives CASSPRTSGPEFF.

This clone was detected only a few times. The genes are TRBV6-6 and TRBJ1-2; D gene unclear. V shed 7 bases and J shed 5 bases, with 20 bases lying between them. Germline V gene lookup returns CDR1 MNHNY and CDR2 SVGAGI (reference sequence). CDR3 length: 15 residues. The CDR3 region is CASTKTAALGYGYTF. CDR3 nucleotide sequence: TGTGCCAGCACTAAGACGGCGGCCCTAGGGTATGGCTACACCTTC.

A few counts support this clone. The CDR3 DNA is TGCGCCAGCAGCCAAGTTCCGGGCCCTCAAGAGACCCAGTACTTC. Translating gives CASSQVPGPQETQYF. The chain links TRBV4-1 to TRBJ2-5; no clear D gene. This CDR3 is 15 amino acids long. Germline CDR1 and CDR2: MGHRA and YSYEKL. V was cut by 1 base and J by 2 bases, with 11 bases left in between.

This clone was seen only a few times. The chain has TRBV11-2 and TRBJ2-7, with D uncertain. Germline V lookup: CDR1 SGHAT, CDR2 FQNNGV. Trimming took off 4 bases at V and 6 bases at J, with 7 bases between the two ends. CDR3 size: 11 residues. The chain's CDR3 is CASSYQSEQYF. The CDR3 bases are TGTGCCAGCAGCTACCAAAGCGAGCAGTACTTC.

The chain joins TRBV19 to TRBJ2-7; the D gene is possibly TRBD2 (5 bases). CDR1 and CDR2 (germline): LNHDA, SQIVND (reference sequence). This CDR3 comprises 14 residues. Trimming removed 4 bases from V and 7 bases from J, with 17 bases in between. The CDR3 coding sequence is TGTGCCAGTAGTAGGGGAGCCCTCGGAAGGGAGCAGTACTTC. Translating it yields CASSRGALGREQYF.

The V gene is TRBV9, the J gene TRBJ1-6, with TRBD1 as a possible D gene (6 bases). V was cut by 0 bases and J by 9 bases, with 10 bases left in between. The germline V gene has CDR1 SGDLS and CDR2 YYNGEE. The CDR3 is 14 residues long. CDR3 nucleotides: TGTGCCAGCAGCGTAGCGTCAGGGGTTTCACCCCTCCACTTT. Translation gives CASSVASGVSPLHF.

The chain carries TRBV12-2 and TRBJ2-1; no DNA check was done on the table's D call, TRBD1. TRBV12-2 is a pseudogene. The CDR3 is 17 amino acids. CDR3 coding DNA: TGTGCAAGTCGCTTAGTCCGGGCCAGGGGCTCCTACAATGAGCAGTTCTTC. This sequence encodes CASRLVRARGSYNEQFF.

The chain joins TRBV10-3 to TRBJ2-5; 7 nucleotides align to TRBD1. The CDR3 is 14 amino acids. The V gene end was trimmed by 10 bases and the J gene end by 3 bases; junction bases not matched to a gene: 11. The germline gives CDR1 ENHRY, CDR2 SYGVKD. CDR3 protein: CATLTGTGKETQYF. CDR3 nucleotide sequence: TGTGCCACCCTGACAGGGACGGGCAAAGAGACCCAGTACTTC.

This clone was recorded a few times. The chain uses TRBV29-1 and TRBJ2-7; 8 nucleotides line up with TRBD1. The CDR3 runs to 13 residues. Germline V gene data show CDR1 as SQVTM and CDR2 as ANQGSEA. The V gene end was trimmed by 7 bases and the J gene end by 0 bases; junction bases not matched to a gene: 5. The CDR3 DNA follows: TGCAGCGGCCGGGACAGGATCTCCTACGAGCAGTACTTC. This sequence encodes CSGRDRISYEQYF.